This T cell receptor (beta chain) was documented in a study of blood T cell repertoires in COVID-19. Looking at the study overall: Samples taken during acute and convalescent COVID-19 were collected in the United States, Italy and Spain. Sample material is recorded as cDNA or gDNA derived from T cells, B-cell-depleted T cells, or PBMCs.

Using immunoSEQ multiplex PCR, the repertoire was profiled, and TCRdb retains in-frame clones only, with some absent. Counted here are about 160,000 clones, around four fifths occurring once; the ten biggest clones make up 20% to 25%. Sequenced sample: peripheral blood. The clonotype comes from a woman of 80 years or more with acute or convalescent COVID-19.

The CDR3 DNA reads TGTGCCAGCAGTGAAGGGCAATGGGGACTAGCGGGAGCCAATGAGCAGTTCTTC. Its protein product is CASSEGQWGLAGANEQFF. The J gene is TRBJ2-1, the V gene TRBV6-1; 14 nucleotides line up with TRBD2. This CDR3 spans 18 amino acids. CDR1 is MNHNS, CDR2 SASEGT, per germline. J gave up 6 bases and V 1 base, and 8 bases lay outside the gene matches.